The source of this T cell receptor beta chain is a study of early T cells in non-severe SARS-CoV-2 infection. The overall study: Sequencing input comprised bulk RNA from unsorted whole blood; chain pairing was not available. General study points: Clonotype matching in VDJdb favored anti-spike CD8 responses and did not capture private and CD4 specificities.

The TCR library protocol was used to attach unique molecular identifiers. These identifiers were attached to individual cDNA molecules. One entry per CDR3 protein, called by TCRdb with MiXCR from the 5' RACE reads. The sample has about 38,000 distinct CDR3 sequences; about 4.5% are singletons. This clonotype has a count of ten or more. What it recognizes is unknown. Germline-derived CDR1 and CDR2 are MNHEY and SVGEGT. V was clipped by 6 bases and J by 5 bases, with 8 bases between them. The CDR3 is made up of 12 amino acids. This TCR derives from an adult who was a healthcare worker with PCR-confirmed SARS-CoV-2 infection or an uninfected control (not recorded which). Sequenced: whole blood. This chain joins TRBV6-2 or TRBV6-3 and TRBJ2-1; D uncertain. The CDR3: CASSSLDNEQFF. The DNA for the CDR3 is TGTGCCAGCAGCTCGCTTGACAATGAGCAGTTCTTC.